The 31 T cell receptor beta chains below all came from one sample that was sequenced in a study of PD-L1 blockade in urothelial cancer. The time point denotes: peripheral blood 6 weeks after treatment start. Sequenced by immunoSEQ multiplex PCR; TCRdb stores in-frame clones only, minus some. The sample has about 91,000 clones; roughly 83% are singletons. Specimen: PBMCs, collected around atezolizumab (anti-PD-L1) treatment. The receptors derive from a man between 70 and 80 years old with urothelial cancer.

V gene TRBV7-9 combines with J gene TRBJ2-7; 9 positions match TRBD2. The V gene's germline CDR1 is SEHNR and CDR2 FQNEAQ (reference sequence). This CDR3 has 14 amino acids. Trimming cost V 3 bases and J 5 bases; bases outside gene matches: 5. The CDR3: CASSFSGRSHEQYF. The CDR3 bases are TGTGCCAGCAGCTTCAGCGGGAGGTCCCACGAGCAGTACTTC.

The V and J genes are TRBV28 and TRBJ2-4; 8 bases are a match to TRBD2. Trimming cost V 6 bases and J 5 bases; bases outside gene matches: 6. CDR3 length: 14 residues. Looked up from germline, CDR1 is MDHEN and CDR2 is SYDVKM. CDR3 sequence: CASSSTSGQNIQYF. CDR3 coding DNA: TGTGCCAGCAGCTCTACTAGCGGACAAAACATTCAGTACTTC.

The J gene is TRBJ1-1, the V gene TRBV19, with TRBD1 matching 9 bases. Germline V CDR1 and CDR2: LNHDA, SQIVND (reference sequence). V was pared by 5 bases and J by 6 bases, with 4 bases of the junction left unmatched. This CDR3 is 13 amino acids long. The CDR3 spells CASSGTGRSEAFF. For the CDR3, the DNA is TGTGCCAGTAGTGGGACAGGGAGATCTGAAGCTTTCTTT.

The V gene is TRBV19, the J gene TRBJ2-7; 8 bases align to TRBD1. V lost 5 bases, J lost 2 bases, and 5 bases stayed unmatched. Germline V gene data show CDR1 as LNHDA and CDR2 as SQIVND (reference sequence). This CDR3 is 14 amino acids long. This CDR3 is CASSLRTGTYEQYF. In DNA, the CDR3 is TGTGCCAGTAGTCTTAGGACAGGGACCTACGAGCAGTACTTC.

To note about this clone: The junction departs from germline at one end; a sequencing error may be responsible. V is TRBV4-3 and J is TRBJ2-1; D is unclear. The CDR3 is 14 residues long. Germline V gives CDR1 LGHNA, CDR2 YSLEER. The CDR3: CANSSDLLYGEQFF. CDR3 DNA: TGCGCCAACAGCAGCGATCTATTGTACGGTGAGCAGTTCTTC.

There are a few counts of this clone. The rearrangement uses TRBV7-8 and TRBJ2-5; D is perhaps TRBD2 (5 bases). V was clipped by 5 bases and J by 4 bases, with 11 bases between them. CDR1 is SGHVS and CDR2 is FQNEAQ in the germline V gene. The CDR3 covers 13 residues. CDR3 region: CASSRTSLETQYF. Written as DNA, the CDR3 is TGTGCCAGCAGCCGAACTAGTTTAGAGACCCAGTACTTC.

This clone was found a few times. This sequence joins TRBV27 and TRBJ2-1, with D maybe TRBD1 (7 bases). The germline CDR1 and CDR2 sequences are MNHEY and SMNVEV (reference sequence). V lost 6 bases, J lost 12 bases, and 15 bases lay in between. This CDR3 is built from 12 residues. The CDR3 DNA reads TGTGCCAGCAGCCGCGGAGGGGGCCTGCAGTTCTTC. Translating gives CASSRGGGLQFF.

Written as DNA, the CDR3 is TGTGCCAGCAGCTTTGACAGGTTAAGTGGGGAGCTGTTTTTT. Translated: CASSFDRLSGELFF. This chain uses TRBV7-8 with TRBJ2-2; D may be TRBD1 (6 bases). The CDR3 consists of 14 residues. Germline V gene sequence: CDR1 SGHVS, CDR2 FQNEAQ. V dropped 3 bases and J dropped 8 bases, with 13 bases sitting between them.

The gene calls are TRBV19 and TRBJ1-2; no reliable D call. The CDR3 runs to 13 residues. Trimming pared 5 bases from V and 3 bases from J, leaving 10 bases between. Germline CDR1 LNHDA, CDR2 SQIVND (reference sequence). CDR3 sequence: CASSLKSDYGYTF. The CDR3 DNA sequence: TGTGCCAGTAGTCTGAAATCGGACTATGGCTACACCTTC.

The J gene is TRBJ1-3, the V gene TRBV11-2; 8 nucleotides align to TRBD1. CDR1 SGHAT and CDR2 FQNNGV come from the germline V gene. V lost 4 bases and J lost 0; bases outside the gene matches: 14. The CDR3 covers 19 residues. CDR3 coding DNA: TGTGCCAGCAGCTCACCGGACAGGGAAAGATACTTCTCTGGAAACACCATATATTTT. Its protein product is CASSSPDRERYFSGNTIYF.

V and J are TRBV6-6 and TRBJ2-6, with 7 positions matching TRBD2. CDR3 length equals 16 residues. Trimming cost V 6 bases and J 2 bases; bases outside gene matches: 7. Germline V gives CDR1 MNHNY, CDR2 SVGAGI (reference sequence). Here the CDR3 DNA reads TGTGCCAGCAGGGCGCTCAGCGGGACTGGGGCCAACGTCCTGACTTTC. Translating gives CASRALSGTGANVLTF.

This clone was picked up one time. The CDR3 spells CASSLVGTSEYEQYF. DNA of the CDR3: TGTGCCAGCAGCTTAGTTGGGACTAGCGAGTACGAGCAGTACTTC. The chain combines TRBV7-2 with TRBJ2-7; 10 bases agree with TRBD2. This CDR3 contains 15 residues. Germline loops: CDR1 SGHTA, CDR2 FQGNSA. V trimming: 1 base; J trimming: 4 bases; junction bases outside the gene matches: 4.

V gene TRBV6-5 combines with J gene TRBJ2-7; 8 bases map to TRBD2. The CDR3 runs 13 residues. V was clipped by 7 bases and J by 0 bases; unmatched bases: 2. Germline V CDR1 and CDR2: MNHEY, SVGAGI. CDR3 residues: CASTGGGSYEQYF. CDR3 coding DNA: TGTGCCAGCACCGGGGGGGGCTCCTACGAGCAGTACTTC.

The rearrangement joins TRBV7-8 to TRBJ1-5; TRBD1 aligns across 11 bases. The V gene end was trimmed by 4 bases and the J gene end by 4 bases; junction bases not matched to a gene: 6. Per germline, CDR1 SGHVS and CDR2 FQNEAQ. The length of the CDR3 is 16 residues. CDR3 DNA: TGTGCCAGCAGCTGGGCCGGGACAGGGGGAAATCAGCCCCAGCATTTT. Its protein product is CASSWAGTGGNQPQHF.

This chain uses TRBV4-1 with TRBJ1-2; 10 positions agree with TRBD1. The germline V gene has CDR1 MGHRA and CDR2 YSYEKL. The length of the CDR3 is 15 residues. Trimming took 1 base from V and 4 from J; bases not matched to a gene: 3. The CDR3 bases are TGCGCCAGCAGCCAAGGACAGGGGGCTGTCTATGGCTACACCTTC. It encodes CASSQGQGAVYGYTF.

The gene calls are TRBV7-2 and TRBJ1-3; a possible D gene is TRBD1 (5 bases). The V gene lost 0 bases and the J gene lost 0 bases, with 9 bases spanning the gap. Germline lookup yields CDR1 SGHTA and CDR2 FQGNSA. The CDR3 totals 16 residues. The DNA for the CDR3 is TGTGCCAGCAGCTTAGCGACAGTCAACTCTGGAAACACCATATATTTT. Translating gives CASSLATVNSGNTIYF. The entire variable domain, with the rest obtained from reference TRBV7-2 and TRBJ1-3, is as follows: GAGVSQSPSNKVTEKGKDVELRCDPISGHTALYWYRQSLGQGLEFLIYFQGNSAPDKSGLPSDRFSAERTGGSVSTLTIQRTQQEDSAVYLCASSLATVNSGNTIYFGEGSWLTVV.

This rearrangement joins TRBV10-3 to TRBJ1-1; 8 bases map to TRBD1. The V and J ends lost 6 bases and 0 bases, in that order; junction bases with no gene match: 6. CDR1 is ENHRY and CDR2 is SYGVKD in the germline V gene. This CDR3 spans 15 amino acids. CDR3 nucleotides: TGTGCCATCAGGGACAGGGAAGACATGAACACTGAAGCTTTCTTT. Translating gives CAIRDREDMNTEAFF.

The rearrangement links TRBV7-2 to TRBJ2-3; D is possibly TRBD1 (6 bases). This CDR3 region has 13 residues. Trimming pared 5 bases from V and 6 bases from J, leaving 12 bases between. Looked up from germline, CDR1 is SGHTA and CDR2 is FQGNSA. Written as DNA, the CDR3 is TGTGCCAGCAGCCCGGCAGGGGACGATACGCAGTATTTT. Its protein is CASSPAGDDTQYF.

The rearrangement joins TRBV9 to TRBJ1-4; no reliable D call. V dropped 3 bases and J dropped 0 bases, with 6 bases sitting between them. CDR1 and CDR2 (germline): SGDLS, YYNGEE. The CDR3 has 14 residues. CDR3 DNA sequence: TGTGCCAGCAGCGAACAGCCAACTAATGAAAAACTGTTTTTT. Translation gives CASSEQPTNEKLFF.

The chain uses TRBV7-9 and TRBJ1-4, with D perhaps matching TRBD1 (6 bases). V was cut by 3 bases and J by 8 bases, with 10 bases left in between. The germline CDR1 and CDR2 sequences are SEHNR and FQNEAQ (reference sequence). This CDR3 spans 13 amino acids. CDR3 in amino acids: CASSFNRAEKLFF. The DNA of the CDR3 is TGTGCCAGCAGCTTCAACAGGGCCGAAAAACTGTTTTTT.

The chain recombines TRBV19 with TRBJ1-1, with TRBD1 matching over 9 bases. J lost 5 bases, V lost 7 bases, and 5 bases had no gene match. The CDR3 length is 13 residues. Germline assignment: CDR1 LNHDA and CDR2 SQIVND (reference sequence). CDR3 loop: CASIVTGGTEAFF. In nucleotides, the CDR3 is TGTGCCAGTATTGTGACAGGGGGTACTGAAGCTTTCTTT.

V gene TRBV2 combines with J gene TRBJ2-1; 9 bases are shared with TRBD2. Germline CDR1 SNHLY, CDR2 FYNNEI. This CDR3 is 14 amino acids long. The V gene end was trimmed by 2 bases and the J gene end by 9 bases; junction bases not matched to a gene: 5. The DNA of the CDR3 is TGTGCCAGCAGTGAACGCGGGGGGGCGCTTGAGCAGTTCTTC. Its protein product is CASSERGGALEQFF.

This chain connects TRBV5-1 to TRBJ2-3; D perhaps matches TRBD1 (6 bases). From germline, CDR1 is SGHRS and CDR2 YFSETQ. Trimming shortened V by 5 bases and J by 5 bases, and 6 bases separated the two germline ends. This CDR3 spans 11 amino acids. CDR3: CASRGGDTQYF. For the CDR3, the DNA is TGCGCCAGCAGAGGGGGAGATACGCAGTATTTT.

The chain has TRBV30 and TRBJ2-5; 12 bases fit TRBD2. The CDR3 runs to 14 residues. The J segment lost 4 bases and the V segment lost 3 bases, leaving 3 bases of the junction unmatched. Germline loops: CDR1 GTSNPN, CDR2 SVGIG (reference sequence). CDR3 residues: CAWSPGLAGETQYF. In DNA form, the CDR3 reads TGTGCCTGGAGCCCGGGACTAGCGGGAGAGACCCAGTACTTC.

The chain couples TRBV13 to TRBJ2-3; 7 bases fit TRBD2. Trimming cost V 0 bases and J 4 bases; bases outside gene matches: 1. There are 14 residues in the CDR3. Germline V gives CDR1 PRHDT, CDR2 FYEKMQ (reference sequence). This CDR3 reads CASSLGAGADTQYF. Written as DNA, the CDR3 is TGTGCCAGCAGCTTAGGCGCGGGAGCAGATACGCAGTATTTT.

This clone was seen a handful of times. The J gene is TRBJ2-7, the V gene TRBV5-4; possibly TRBD2 for D (5 bases). CDR1 SGHNT and CDR2 YYREEE come from the germline V gene (reference sequence). This CDR3 contains 13 residues. Trimming took 4 bases from V and 7 from J, leaving 15 bases between them. CDR3 sequence reads: CASSAGFTGEQYF. In DNA form, the CDR3 reads TGTGCCAGCAGCGCCGGGTTCACGGGGGAGCAGTACTTC.

V usage is TRBV6-6 and J usage is TRBJ1-4; no reliable D call. CDR1 is MNHNY and CDR2 is SVGAGI in the germline V gene (reference sequence). The CDR3 totals 14 residues. Trimming left V 2 bases short and J 3 bases short, with 7 bases between. For the CDR3, the DNA is TGTGCCAGCAGTTACGCGGTAGCTAATGAAAAACTGTTTTTT. As protein: CASSYAVANEKLFF.

The CDR3 nucleotides are TGTGCCAGCAGCCAACGTCGTAGCGGGTTTTACAATGAGCAGTTCTTC. Amino acid sequence: CASSQRRSGFYNEQFF. V is TRBV14 and J is TRBJ2-1, with 7 bases identical to TRBD2. The length of the CDR3 is 16 residues. After removal of 2 bases from V and 4 bases from J, the junction contained 8 bases not matched to a gene. Germline CDR1 reads SGHDN; CDR2 reads FVKESK.

The genes are TRBV30 and TRBJ2-7; 9 positions match TRBD1. Losses at the gene ends were 2 bases for V and 2 bases for J; bases not matched to a gene: 13. Germline V gives CDR1 GTSNPN, CDR2 SVGIG (reference sequence). This CDR3 is 17 amino acids long. The CDR3 sequence: CAWSSTLPTGGTYEQYF. Here the CDR3 DNA reads TGTGCCTGGAGTTCTACCCTACCCACAGGGGGCACCTACGAGCAGTACTTC.

The chain is built from TRBV5-6 and TRBJ2-3; 11 nucleotides agree with TRBD2. Trimming took 2 bases from V and 0 from J; bases not matched to a gene: 8. This CDR3 is built from 18 residues. Looked up from germline, CDR1 is SGHDT and CDR2 is YYEEEE. The chain's CDR3 is CASSFTSGSLASTDTQYF. The CDR3 bases are TGTGCCAGCAGCTTTACTAGCGGGAGCCTTGCTAGCACAGATACGCAGTATTTT. Full variable domain (rest looked up from reference TRBV5-6 and TRBJ2-3): DAGVTQSPTHLIKTRGQQVTLRCSPKSGHDTVSWYQQALGQGPQFIFQYYEEEERQRGNFPDRFSGHQFPNYSSELNVNALLLGDSALYLCASSFTSGSLASTDTQYFGPGTRLTVL.

V and J are TRBV5-6 and TRBJ1-5; 7 nucleotides agree with TRBD1. V shed 4 bases, J shed 3 bases, and the junction held 10 bases outside the gene matches. The V gene's germline CDR1 is SGHDT and CDR2 YYEEEE. The CDR3 length is 16 residues. The CDR3 loop is CASSLRGTPTNQPQHF. The CDR3 DNA reads as TGTGCCAGCAGCCTCAGGGGGACCCCTACCAATCAGCCCCAGCATTTT.